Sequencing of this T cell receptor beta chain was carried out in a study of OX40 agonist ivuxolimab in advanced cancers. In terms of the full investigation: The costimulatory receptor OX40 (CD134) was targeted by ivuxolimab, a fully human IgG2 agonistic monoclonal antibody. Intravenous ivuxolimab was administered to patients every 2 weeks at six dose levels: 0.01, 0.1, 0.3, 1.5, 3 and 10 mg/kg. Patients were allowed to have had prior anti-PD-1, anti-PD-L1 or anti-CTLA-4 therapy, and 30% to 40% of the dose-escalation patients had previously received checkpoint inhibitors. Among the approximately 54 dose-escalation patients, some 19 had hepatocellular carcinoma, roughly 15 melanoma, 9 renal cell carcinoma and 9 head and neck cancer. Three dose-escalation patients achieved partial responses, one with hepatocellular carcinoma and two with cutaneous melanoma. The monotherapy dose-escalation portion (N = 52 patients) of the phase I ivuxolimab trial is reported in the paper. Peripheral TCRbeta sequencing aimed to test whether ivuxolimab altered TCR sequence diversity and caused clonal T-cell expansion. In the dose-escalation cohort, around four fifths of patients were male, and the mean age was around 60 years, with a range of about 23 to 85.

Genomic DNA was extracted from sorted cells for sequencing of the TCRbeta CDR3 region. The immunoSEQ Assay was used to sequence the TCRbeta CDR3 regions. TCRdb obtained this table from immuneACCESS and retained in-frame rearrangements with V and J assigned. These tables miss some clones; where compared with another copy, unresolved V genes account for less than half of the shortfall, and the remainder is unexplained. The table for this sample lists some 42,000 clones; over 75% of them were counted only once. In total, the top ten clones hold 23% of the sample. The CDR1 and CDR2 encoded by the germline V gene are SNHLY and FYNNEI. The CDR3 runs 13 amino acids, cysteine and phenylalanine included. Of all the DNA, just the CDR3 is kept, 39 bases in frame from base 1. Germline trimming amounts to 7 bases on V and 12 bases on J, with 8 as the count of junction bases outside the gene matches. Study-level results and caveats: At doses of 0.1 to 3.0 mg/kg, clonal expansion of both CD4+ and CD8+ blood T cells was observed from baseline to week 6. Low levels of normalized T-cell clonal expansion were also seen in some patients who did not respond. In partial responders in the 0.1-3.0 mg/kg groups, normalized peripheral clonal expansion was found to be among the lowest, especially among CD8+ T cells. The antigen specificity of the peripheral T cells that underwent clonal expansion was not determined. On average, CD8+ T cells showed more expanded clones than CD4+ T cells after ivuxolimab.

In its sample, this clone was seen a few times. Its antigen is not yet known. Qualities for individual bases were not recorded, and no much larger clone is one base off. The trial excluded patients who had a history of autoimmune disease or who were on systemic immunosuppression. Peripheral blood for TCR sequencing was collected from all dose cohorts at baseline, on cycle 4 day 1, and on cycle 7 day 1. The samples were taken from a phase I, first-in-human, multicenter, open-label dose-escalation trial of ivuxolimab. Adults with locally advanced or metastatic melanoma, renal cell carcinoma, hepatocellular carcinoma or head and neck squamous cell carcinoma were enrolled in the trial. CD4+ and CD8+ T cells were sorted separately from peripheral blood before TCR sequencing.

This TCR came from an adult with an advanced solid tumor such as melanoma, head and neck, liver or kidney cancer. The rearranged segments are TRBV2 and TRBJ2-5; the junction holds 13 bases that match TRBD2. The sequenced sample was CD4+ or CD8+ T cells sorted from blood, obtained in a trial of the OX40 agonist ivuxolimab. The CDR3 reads CASILEGLAGKYF. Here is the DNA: TGTGCCAGCATCCTAGAGGGACTAGCGGGGAAGTACTTC. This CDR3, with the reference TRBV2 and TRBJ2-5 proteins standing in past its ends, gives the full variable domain EPEVTQTPSHQVTQMGQEVILRCVPISNHLYFYWYRQILGQKVEFLVSFYNNEISEKSEIFDDQFSVERPDGSNFTLKIRSTKLEDSAMYFCASILEGLAGKYFGPGTRLLVL.